These 23 T cell receptor beta chains came from one sample sequenced in a study of blood T cell repertoires in COVID-19. Measured with immunoSEQ multiplex PCR; TCRdb has only the in-frame clones, and not every one. Of about 150,000 clones listed, almost 90% are singletons. Sequencing input: peripheral blood. These receptors all come from a human donor in a cohort sampled during active COVID-19.

The chain is built from TRBV7-2 and TRBJ2-7; perhaps TRBD1 as D (6 bases). Germline V gene data show CDR1 as SGHTA and CDR2 as FQGNSA. The CDR3 is 17 amino acids. The V end lost 5 bases, the J end lost 0 bases, and 20 bases lay between the germline ends. CDR3 amino acids: CASSTGPPRKSSYEQYF. CDR3 DNA: TGTGCCAGCAGCACAGGGCCCCCGCGAAAGAGCTCCTACGAGCAGTACTTC.

The rearrangement uses TRBV4-2 and TRBJ2-1, with 13 bases aligning to TRBD2. V was pared by 4 bases and J by 5 bases, with 5 bases of the junction left unmatched. The CDR3 covers 16 residues. Germline CDR1 reads LGHNA; CDR2 reads YNFKEQ. The CDR3 coding sequence is TGTGCCAGCAGCCCCCGACTAGCGGGGGGTAACAATGAGCAGTTCTTC. Translation gives CASSPRLAGGNNEQFF.

The count of this clone is one. The chain is built from TRBV6-2 or TRBV6-3 and TRBJ2-7, with D possibly TRBD2 on 5 matching bases. This CDR3 region has 16 residues. V lost 6 bases and J lost 2, with 20 bases in between. The germline V gene encodes CDR1 MNHEY and CDR2 SVGEGT. CDR3 in DNA: TGTGCCAGCAGCGCCCTCCGGACTTCTTCTACCTACGAGCAGTACTTC. As protein: CASSALRTSSTYEQYF.

This chain connects TRBV11-3 to TRBJ2-7; TRBD2 aligns across 7 bases. The CDR3 sequence is 15 residues long. CDR1 and CDR2 from the germline V gene are SGHNT and YENEEA. Trimming at V came to 2 bases and at J to 2 bases, leaving 6 bases not matched to a gene. The CDR3 region has the DNA TGTGCCAGCAGCTTACGAGCGGGACTGACCTACGAGCAGTACTTC. It specifies CASSLRAGLTYEQYF.

The sample holds one count of this clone. The CDR3 sequence: CASSPRDAGDSPLHF. CDR3 nucleotide sequence: TGTGCCAGCAGCCCGCGAGATGCGGGTGATTCACCCCTCCACTTT. V is TRBV9 and J is TRBJ1-6; no firm D call. The CDR3 runs 15 residues. V was trimmed by 4 bases and J by 8 bases, leaving 16 bases between them. The germline gives CDR1 SGDLS, CDR2 YYNGEE.

This rearrangement joins TRBV7-9 to TRBJ1-4; 8 bases fit TRBD1. V lost 5 bases to trimming and J lost 7 bases; unmatched junction nucleotides: 9. Germline V gene sequence: CDR1 SEHNR, CDR2 FQNEAQ (reference sequence). This CDR3 region has 15 residues. CDR3 sequence: CASSPGQGGSEKLFF. The CDR3 DNA sequence: TGTGCCAGCAGCCCCGGACAGGGAGGGTCTGAAAAACTGTTTTTT. Using reference TRBV7-9 and TRBJ1-4 for the parts outside the CDR3, the full variable domain is DTGVSQNPRHKITKRGQNVTFRCDPISEHNRLYWYRQTLGQGPEFLTYFQNEAQLEKSRLLSDRFSAERPKGSFSTLEIQRTEQGDSAMYLCASSPGQGGSEKLFFGSGTQLSVL.

The V gene is TRBV5-4, the J gene TRBJ1-6; the D is unclear. This CDR3 has 15 amino acids. Germline CDR1 reads SGHNT; CDR2 reads YYREEE (reference sequence). V was clipped by 0 bases and J by 8 bases, with 12 bases between them. The DNA of the CDR3 is TGTGCCAGCAGCTTGGATGGAGGTTCTTATTCACCCCTCCACTTT. It codes for CASSLDGGSYSPLHF.

The V and J genes are TRBV18 and TRBJ2-5, with a weak D call TRBD2 (7 bases). Looked up from germline, CDR1 is KGHSH and CDR2 is LQKENI. The CDR3 runs 15 residues. The V gene lost 3 bases and the J gene lost 3 bases, with 14 bases spanning the gap. CDR3 DNA: TGTGCCAGCTCACCGGGTACAGGGACTAAAGAGACCCAGTACTTC. It encodes CASSPGTGTKETQYF.

The V call is TRBV19, the J call TRBJ1-1, with D uncertain. The germline gives CDR1 LNHDA, CDR2 SQIVND (reference sequence). V lost 3 bases to trimming and J lost 6 bases, with 17 bases between them. This CDR3 comprises 15 residues. For the CDR3, the DNA is TGTGCCAGTAGTATCATCGGGGTATCCTTCGCTGAAGCTTTCTTT. Translation: CASSIIGVSFAEAFF.

V usage is TRBV19 and J usage is TRBJ2-1; 8 nucleotides line up with TRBD1. V lost 3 bases to trimming and J lost 6 bases; unmatched junction nucleotides: 1. CDR1 is LNHDA, CDR2 SQIVND, per germline (reference sequence). The CDR3 length is 13 residues. CDR3 nucleotide sequence: TGTGCCAGTAGTATCACAGGGGGCAATGAGCAGTTCTTC. This codes for CASSITGGNEQFF.

This chain uses TRBV30 with TRBJ1-5, with 7 bases identical to TRBD1. After removal of 6 bases from V and 3 bases from J, the junction contained 5 bases not matched to a gene. The V gene's germline CDR1 is GTSNPN and CDR2 SVGIG (reference sequence). CDR3 length equals 13 residues. This CDR3 is CACGTVSNQPQHF. The CDR3 DNA reads TGTGCCTGTGGGACAGTTTCCAATCAGCCCCAGCATTTT.

Only a few counts were recorded for this clone. The chain combines TRBV7-9 with TRBJ2-7; tentative D call: TRBD2 (7 bases). This CDR3 has 17 amino acids. V was pared by 5 bases and J by 4 bases, with 24 bases between. Germline loops: CDR1 SEHNR, CDR2 FQNEAQ (reference sequence). Here the CDR3 DNA reads TGTGCCAGCAGCCCCCCCTCGGGGGGCCCCCGACCATACGAGCAGTACTTC. Protein: CASSPPSGGPRPYEQYF.

The V call is TRBV6-5, the J call TRBJ1-2; 8 nucleotides match TRBD1. V was clipped by 0 bases and J by 11 bases; unmatched bases: 11. The length of the CDR3 is 15 residues. Germline V CDR1 and CDR2: MNHEY, SVGAGI. CDR3 protein: CASSYSQGAREGYTF. The DNA of the CDR3 is TGTGCCAGCAGTTACTCGCAGGGGGCCCGAGAAGGGTACACCTTC.

The chain is built from TRBV9 and TRBJ1-1; D is unclear. Germline CDR1 SGDLS, CDR2 YYNGEE. V lost 6 bases and J 0 bases, leaving 21 bases between the germline ends. The CDR3 length is 17 residues. CDR3 nucleotide sequence: TGTGCCAGCACCAAAGATGTGGGCCCTACCATGAACACTGAAGCTTTCTTT. Its protein is CASTKDVGPTMNTEAFF.

This sequence joins TRBV4-1 and TRBJ2-3, with 13 positions matching TRBD2. Germline CDR1 and CDR2: MGHRA and YSYEKL. Trimming at V came to 5 bases and at J to 6 bases, leaving 5 bases not matched to a gene. The length of the CDR3 is 15 residues. CDR3: CASSYGLAGADTQYF. CDR3 nucleotides: TGCGCCAGCAGCTACGGACTAGCGGGAGCTGATACGCAGTATTTT.

The chain joins TRBV10-2 to TRBJ1-5; 8 bases agree with TRBD1. Trimming removed 3 bases from V and 7 bases from J; junction bases left unmatched: 2. CDR1 and CDR2 (germline): WSHSY, SAAADI. The CDR3 runs 13 residues. CDR3 DNA sequence: TGCGCCAGCAGTGAAGCAGGGGGCCAGCCCCAGCATTTT. As protein: CASSEAGGQPQHF.

This clone has just one count. The chain recombines TRBV7-9 with TRBJ1-2, with 8 bases fitting TRBD1. The CDR3 runs to 16 residues. Trimming at V came to 1 base and at J to 5 bases, leaving 9 bases not matched to a gene. The V gene's germline CDR1 is SEHNR and CDR2 FQNEAQ (reference sequence). The CDR3 DNA follows: TGTGCCAGCAGCTTAGGTTTGGAAGGGACAGGTTATGGCTACACCTTC. Protein: CASSLGLEGTGYGYTF. The whole variable domain, remainder taken from reference TRBV7-9 and TRBJ1-2, is DTGVSQNPRHKITKRGQNVTFRCDPISEHNRLYWYRQTLGQGPEFLTYFQNEAQLEKSRLLSDRFSAERPKGSFSTLEIQRTEQGDSAMYLCASSLGLEGTGYGYTFGSGTRLTVV.

The chain links TRBV5-4 to TRBJ2-5; the match to TRBD1 covers 9 bases. Germline values: CDR1 SGHNT, CDR2 YYREEE (reference sequence). Trimming at V came to 0 bases and at J to 5 bases, leaving 5 bases not matched to a gene. This CDR3 region has 15 residues. The DNA of the CDR3 is TGTGCCAGCAGCTTGGAGACAGGGGGGAAGGAGACCCAGTACTTC. Its translation is CASSLETGGKETQYF.

The rearrangement links TRBV9 to TRBJ2-1; the match to TRBD2 covers 9 bases. Germline V gene data show CDR1 as SGDLS and CDR2 as YYNGEE. The V segment lost 0 bases and the J segment 7 bases; nucleotides outside the gene matches: 5. The CDR3 consists of 15 residues. The CDR3 bases are TGTGCCAGCAGCGTAGGGGATAGCGGGGGAAATGAGCAGTTCTTC. Translation gives CASSVGDSGGNEQFF.

The chain combines TRBV2 with TRBJ1-2; D not resolved. Deletions cut 1 base from V and 4 bases from J, with 7 bases between. CDR3 length equals 13 residues. Per germline, CDR1 SNHLY and CDR2 FYNNEI. The CDR3 DNA is TGTGCCAGCAGTGAAGGGCGGATCTATGGCTACACCTTC. Its protein is CASSEGRIYGYTF.

The V gene is TRBV4-1, the J gene TRBJ2-7, with a possible D match to TRBD1 (6 bases). Between the trimmed V and J ends, which lost 1 base and 0 bases, there was a span of 16 bases. Germline V gene sequence: CDR1 MGHRA, CDR2 YSYEKL. The length of the CDR3 is 17 residues. The CDR3 region has the DNA TGCGCCAGCAGCCAAGTTATGTCAGGGGATTTCTCCTACGAGCAGTACTTC. Translating gives CASSQVMSGDFSYEQYF.

A note on this clone: The sample carries other DNA sequences with the same CDR3. The CDR3 spells CASSLALGEGSPLHF. DNA for the CDR3: TGTGCCAGCAGCTTAGCGCTTGGGGAGGGGTCACCCCTCCACTTT. The V and J genes are TRBV7-2 and TRBJ1-6, with a weak D call TRBD1 (5 bases). Trimming took 0 bases from V and 10 from J, leaving 13 bases between them. The CDR3 has 15 residues. Germline V gene lookup returns CDR1 SGHTA and CDR2 FQGNSA.

The chain employs TRBV24-1 and TRBJ1-3; no clear D gene. V was cut by 3 bases and J by 3 bases, with 29 bases left in between. CDR3 length: 21 amino acids. Per germline, CDR1 KGHDR and CDR2 SFDVKD. CDR3 DNA sequence: TGTGCCACCAGTGATCCCCGGTTAGCGGCGGCAGTCAAGACCAATGGAAACACCATATATTTT. It encodes CATSDPRLAAAVKTNGNTIYF.